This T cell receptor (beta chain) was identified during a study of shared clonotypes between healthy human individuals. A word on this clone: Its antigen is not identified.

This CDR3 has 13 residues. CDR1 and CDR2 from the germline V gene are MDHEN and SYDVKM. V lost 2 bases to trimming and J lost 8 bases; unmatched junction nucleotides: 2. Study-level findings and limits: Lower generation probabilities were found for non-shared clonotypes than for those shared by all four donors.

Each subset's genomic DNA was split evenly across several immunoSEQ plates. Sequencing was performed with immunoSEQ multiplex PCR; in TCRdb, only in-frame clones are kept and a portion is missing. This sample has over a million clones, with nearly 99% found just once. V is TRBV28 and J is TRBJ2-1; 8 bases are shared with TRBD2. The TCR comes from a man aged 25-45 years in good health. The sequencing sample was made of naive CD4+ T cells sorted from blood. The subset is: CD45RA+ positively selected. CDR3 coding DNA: TGTGCCAGCAGTTTAGGGACTAGGTATGAGCAGTTCTTC. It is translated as CASSLGTRYEQFF.